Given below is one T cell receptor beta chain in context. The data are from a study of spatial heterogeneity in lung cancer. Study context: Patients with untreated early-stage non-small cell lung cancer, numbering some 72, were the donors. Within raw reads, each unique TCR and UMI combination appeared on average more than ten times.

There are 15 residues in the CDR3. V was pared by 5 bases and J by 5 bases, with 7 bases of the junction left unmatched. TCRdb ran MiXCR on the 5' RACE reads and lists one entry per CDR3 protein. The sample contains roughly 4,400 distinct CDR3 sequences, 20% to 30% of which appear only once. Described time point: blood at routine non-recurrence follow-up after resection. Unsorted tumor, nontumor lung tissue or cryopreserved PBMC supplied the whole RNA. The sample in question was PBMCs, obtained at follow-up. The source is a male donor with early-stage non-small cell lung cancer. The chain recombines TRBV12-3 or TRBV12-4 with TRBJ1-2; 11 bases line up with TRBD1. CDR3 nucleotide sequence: TGTGCCAGCAGTCCCCGGGGACAGGGGGGTTATGGCTACACCTTC. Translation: CASSPRGQGGYGYTF.